Listed below are T cell receptor beta chains from one sample, sequenced in a study of response to subunit inactivated influenza vaccine. Each CDR3 protein gets one entry after TCRdb re-called the RT-PCR reads with MiXCR. The sample lists 300,000 to 350,000 distinct CDR3 sequences, roughly 22% seen once, with around 10% in the top ten. The source was PBMCs from blood, collected less than 22 months after vaccination. These receptor sequences come from a man aged 50-75 years who received an inactivated influenza vaccine. Each CDR3 is given with its conserved first and last residue. A D gene is named only where the DNA matches it firmly. Clone size appears in some rows only: once, few, many, or a class for an expanded clone.

TRBV6-5	TRBJ2-6	few	-	TGTGCCAGCAGTTCCCGGACATCTGGGGCCAACGTCCTGACTTTC	CASSSRTSGANVLTF
TRBV4-3	TRBJ1-2	many	-	TGCGCCAGCAGCCAAAATCTACGGACGGATTCTAACTATGGCTACACCTTC	CASSQNLRTDSNYGYTF
TRBV10-1	TRBJ2-3	-	-	TGCGCCAGCACCGGCAGACGAACAGATACGCAGTATTTT	CASTGRRTDTQYF
TRBV7-2	TRBJ2-7	-	TRBD1	TGTGCCAGCAGCTTAAACAGGGGGCGGTACGAGCAGTACTTC	CASSLNRGRYEQYF
TRBV6-1	TRBJ2-3	few	-	TGTGCCAGCAGCCGAATTAGAGCTGTCACGAGCACAGATACGCAGTATTTT	CASSRIRAVTSTDTQYF
TRBV7-8	TRBJ1-1	many	-	TGTGCCAGCAGCTTAGTGGAAGAAAGGAACACTGAAGCTTTCTTT	CASSLVEERNTEAFF
TRBV6-2/TRBV6-3	TRBJ1-6	many	TRBD1	TGTGCCAGCAGTTCCGGGACAGGGTATTCACCCCTCCACTTT	CASSSGTGYSPLHF
TRBV6-5	TRBJ1-2	-	-	TGTGCCAGCAGTTACTCGGGGACTTACTATGGCTACACCTTC	CASSYSGTYYGYTF
TRBV5-4	TRBJ1-1	few	-	TGTGCCAGCAGGGAAGTCATGAACACTGAAGCTTTCTTT	CASREVMNTEAFF
TRBV6-6	TRBJ1-2	few	-	TGTGCCAGCAGTTACCCAGGGGAGGGCTACACCTTC	CASSYPGEGYTF
TRBV29-1	TRBJ2-3	few	-	TGCAGCGTTGGGTTGGGACCTCGCACAGATACGCAGTATTTT	CSVGLGPRTDTQYF
TRBV12-3/TRBV12-4	TRBJ1-4	-	-	TGTGCCAGCAGTCCGTCGCCTGGAACTAATGAAAAACTGTTTTTT	CASSPSPGTNEKLFF
TRBV12-3/TRBV12-4	TRBJ1-1	few	-	TGTGCCAGCAGTCAACAAGCTAACACTGAAGCTTTCTTT	CASSQQANTEAFF
TRBV12-3/TRBV12-4	TRBJ1-6	few	TRBD1	TGTGCCAGCAGTATCTCTTACGGACAGGGTATCGGTTCACCCCTCCACTTT	CASSISYGQGIGSPLHF
TRBV5-5	TRBJ1-1	few	-	TGTGCCAGCAGCTTGGAACCGGGAATCAAGAACACTGAAGCTTTCTTT	CASSLEPGIKNTEAFF
TRBV5-1	TRBJ2-3	few	-	TGCGCCAGCACTCTGGTAGTCCAGGTACCAGATACGCAGTATTTT	CASTLVVQVPDTQYF